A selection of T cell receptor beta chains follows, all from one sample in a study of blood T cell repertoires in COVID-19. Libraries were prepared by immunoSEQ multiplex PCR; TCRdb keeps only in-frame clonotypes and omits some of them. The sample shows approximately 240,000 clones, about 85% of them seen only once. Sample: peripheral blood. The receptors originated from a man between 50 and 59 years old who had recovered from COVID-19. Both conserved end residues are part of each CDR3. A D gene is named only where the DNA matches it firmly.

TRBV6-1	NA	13	CASSDRAVGPQHF
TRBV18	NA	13	CASSTTVSYEQYF
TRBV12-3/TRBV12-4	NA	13	CASIFNRARGYTF
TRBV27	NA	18	CASSLRPPISGGNQPQHF
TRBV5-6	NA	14	CASSLVQGNYGYTF
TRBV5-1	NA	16	CASTPGGAGKVAEAFF
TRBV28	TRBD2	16	CASSRGRAVGEDTQYF
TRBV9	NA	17	CASSLGWGGNSGNTIYF
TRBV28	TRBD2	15	CASSLRLAGDNEQFF
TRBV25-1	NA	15	CASSAPGLLNSPLHF
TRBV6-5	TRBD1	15	CASSYQGQGGAEAFF